This T cell receptor beta chain was found in a study of control samples from healthy donors and cancer patients. Germline values: CDR1 SGDLS, CDR2 YYNGEE. V was trimmed by 2 bases and J by 5 bases, leaving 17 bases between them. The CDR3 runs 15 residues. Profiled with immunoSEQ multiplex PCR; TCRdb holds only in-frame clones, not every one. This sample carries some 54,000 clones, almost 96% of them seen once, and the ten largest clones take around 1.9%. The sequencing sample was made of blood. This TCR was sampled from a woman in her twenties or thirties in good health. The chain has TRBV9 and TRBJ2-7, with D unclear. The CDR3 nucleotides read TGTGCCAGCAGCGTCAGACCGAATCCATGGGACGAGCAGTACTTC. Amino acids: CASSVRPNPWDEQYF.